This entry is about one TCR beta chain. This sample is part of a study of blood T cell repertoires in COVID-19. The age range of participants was about 18 to 90 years, with residence in 20 to 25 US areas. Unmatched junction bases numbered 6, after V lost 0 bases and J lost 14 bases. CDR1 and CDR2 from the germline V gene are LNHDA and SQIVND (reference sequence). CDR3 size: 15 residues. Source study methods: For nucleated cells, counts were estimated from reference gene primer amplification. Here immunoSEQ multiplex PCR was the method, and the copy in TCRdb shows in-frame clones only, minus some. V and J calls and clone size are those listed in that table; D and trimming were worked out from the DNA. The data hold 490,000 or so clones, with roughly 90% observed a single time.

The TCR originated in a woman aged 40-49 years who had recovered from COVID-19. The sequencing input was PBMCs or T cells enriched from blood (not recorded which). This rearrangement joins TRBV19 to TRBJ2-1; 14 bases match TRBD2. In DNA form, the CDR3 reads TGTGCCAGTAGTATAGATTCAGGACTAGCGGGAGGAGAGTTCTTC. Translated, it gives CASSIDSGLAGGEFF.